This T cell receptor beta chain was recorded in a study of blood T cells in healthy people across ages. Using a J-beta primer mix together with a sample-barcoded 5' primer, a second PCR was run for 7 to 11 cycles. Every cDNA was tagged by a template-switch adaptor with 12 random nucleotides. A single record per CDR3 protein comes from TCRdb applying MiXCR to the 5' RACE reads. The sample includes 1.5 million to 2 million distinct CDR3 sequences, around 50% seen only once; the top ten take around 2.1%. V dropped 4 bases and J dropped 8; count of bases not matched to a gene: 8. The CDR3 sequence is 15 residues long. Germline V gives CDR1 MGHRA, CDR2 YSYEKL. Collection of 8.5 to 10 milliliters of peripheral blood was performed for each donor. A minimum of 7 million PBMCs was isolated per sample. The amount of total RNA extracted per sample was at least 5.5 micrograms. This clonotype was picked up a small number of times.

The origin of this receptor is a middle-aged woman in good health. Sequenced material: blood. J is TRBJ1-6 and V is TRBV4-1, with 7 bases fitting TRBD1. This CDR3 reads CASSREGAFDSPLHF. DNA of the CDR3: TGCGCCAGCAGCCGCGAGGGGGCGTTCGATTCACCCCTCCACTTT.